Included here is one TCR beta chain sequence, with context. Its antigen is unknown. The CDR3 contains 16 residues. Trimming stripped 0 bases from V and 3 bases from J, with 10 bases between. Germline V CDR1 and CDR2: SGDLS, YYNGEE. The data belong to a study of cytomegalovirus exposure and HLA in healthy donors. Findings and caveats of the study: In a later analysis, V- and J-gene trimming of beta chains associated with a DCLRE1C missense variant, replicated independently. After further analysis at a later stage, around 17,000 TCR beta sequences were associated with HLA alleles at 0.05 false discovery rate. An analysis done earlier found most TCR beta V segments productive about 90% or about 30% of the time. The listing of approximately 160 TCR beta chains classed them as cytomegalovirus-associated.

This PCR relied on a set of 60 Vbeta primers and 13 Jbeta primers. Some clones are missing from TCRdb's copy, which holds only in-frame ones; the method was immunoSEQ multiplex PCR. Among 200,000 to 250,000 clones, approximately 88% were seen once, and the ten largest hold 0.71%. Sequences were obtained from PBMCs. The chain joins TRBV9 to TRBJ1-6; D is perhaps TRBD1 (5 bases). This TCR was sampled from a boy aged 2 to 10 in good health and CMV-seronegative. The CDR3 spells CASSVGRDSYNSPLHF. CDR3 nucleotide sequence: TGTGCCAGCAGCGTAGGACGAGACAGCTATAATTCACCCCTCCACTTT. Filled out from reference TRBV9 and TRBJ1-6, the complete variable domain reads DSGVTQTPKHLITATGQRVTLRCSPRSGDLSVYWYQQSLDQGLQFLIQYYNGEERAKGNILERFSAQQFPDLHSELNLSSLELGDSALYFCASSVGRDSYNSPLHFGNGTRLTVT.